This T cell receptor (beta chain) was found in a study of T cell responses to AZD1222 COVID-19 vaccine. Study results and limitations: Vaccine-related CD4 TCRs covered spike, predominating at 160-218 and 743-854.

Assay used: immunoSEQ multiplex PCR; TCRdb lists only in-frame clones, some missing. This table holds roughly 170,000 clones, over 80% found once. As regards this clone: Antigen: not known.

The CDR3 contains 15 residues. Looked up from germline, CDR1 is LGHNA and CDR2 is YSLEER. The V end was cut by 2 bases, the J end by 4 bases, with 12 bases between. This sample comprised peripheral blood, obtained on day 0 of AZD1222 vaccination. The chain uses TRBV4-3 and TRBJ1-5; weak D call: TRBD1 (5 bases). The receptor's source is an adult in good health. The CDR3 sequence: CASSQKLGGNQPQHF. The CDR3 DNA sequence: TGCGCCAGCAGCCAAAAATTGGGGGGAAATCAGCCCCAGCATTTT.